The 16 T cell receptor beta chains presented below share a single source sample, sequenced in a study of T-cell memory formation after mild COVID-19. TCRdb re-called the 5' RACE reads with MiXCR, one entry per CDR3 protein. The sample includes some 300,000 distinct CDR3 sequences, roughly 19% of them seen just once. The sequenced sample consisted of PBMCs or a T cell subset sorted from them (not recorded which). All receptors derive from a man between 18 and 29 years old who had mild COVID-19 (a few samples of this study predate the infection). Cell type and time point are not known.

This sequence joins TRBV6-6 and TRBJ1-1, with a tentative D call TRBD1 (5 bases). In germline, CDR1 is MNHNY, CDR2 SVGAGI (reference sequence). This CDR3 comprises 14 residues. Between the trimmed V and J ends, which lost 2 bases and 11 bases, there was a span of 18 bases. The CDR3 loop reads CASSYDIGAARAFF. The CDR3 DNA sequence: TGTGCCAGCAGTTACGACATAGGGGCTGCGAGGGCTTTCTTT.

The chain links TRBV15 to TRBJ2-2; 9 nucleotides agree with TRBD2. Germline CDR1 is LNHNV and CDR2 is YYDKDF (reference sequence). CDR3 size: 16 residues. The V segment lost 3 bases and the J segment 4 bases; nucleotides outside the gene matches: 6. The CDR3 bases are TGTGCCACCAGCAGCCCGGGACTAGCAGGCACCGGGGAGCTGTTTTTT. Protein product: CATSSPGLAGTGELFF.

This clonotype was seen a handful of times. V usage is TRBV30 and J usage is TRBJ2-7; D remains unclear. The CDR3 has 12 amino acids. V dropped 0 bases and J dropped 6 bases, with 9 bases sitting between them. The germline CDR1 and CDR2 sequences are GTSNPN and SVGIG (reference sequence). The CDR3 here is CAWSVSPSEQYF. As DNA, the CDR3 is TGTGCCTGGAGTGTTTCCCCCAGCGAGCAGTACTTC.

V and J are TRBV12-3 or TRBV12-4 and TRBJ1-3, with D possibly being TRBD1 (5 bases). The CDR3 covers 14 residues. V lost 6 bases and J lost 3, with 12 bases in between. CDR3 nucleotides: TGTGCCAGCAGCGGTGGGGGGTATGGAAACACCATATATTTT. Residues: CASSGGGYGNTIYF.

This clonotype was seen a few times. This chain's CDR3 is CSARDFLAGDQETQYF. DNA for the CDR3: TGCAGTGCTAGAGACTTTTTAGCGGGGGACCAAGAGACCCAGTACTTC. The chain employs TRBV20-1 and TRBJ2-5; 9 bases are shared with TRBD2. This CDR3 comprises 16 residues. The germline CDR1 and CDR2 sequences are DFQATT and SNEGSKA (reference sequence). The V gene end was trimmed by 0 bases and the J gene end by 0 bases; junction bases not matched to a gene: 5.

This clonotype has ten or more counts. The chain couples TRBV7-2 to TRBJ2-7, with D tentatively TRBD1 or TRBD2 (6 bases each). CDR1 is SGHTA, CDR2 FQGNSA, per germline. The CDR3 length is 15 residues. Deletions cut 2 bases from V and 8 bases from J, with 19 bases between. The CDR3: CASSLTGTATTKQYF. Written as DNA, the CDR3 is TGTGCCAGCAGCTTAACAGGGACTGCTACGACGAAGCAGTACTTC.

This chain joins TRBV12-3 or TRBV12-4 and TRBJ1-1; the D is unclear. The germline V and J ends were trimmed by 7 bases and 1 base, with 10 bases remaining between them. This CDR3 spans 13 amino acids. The CDR3 region has the DNA TGTGCCAGCATAGCCGCTTCGAACACTGAAGCTTTCTTT. It specifies CASIAASNTEAFF.

J is TRBJ2-2 and V is TRBV7-9, with 8 bases fitting TRBD2. The CDR3 contains 16 residues. V lost 3 bases, J lost 3 bases, and 6 bases stayed unmatched. Germline values: CDR1 SEHNR, CDR2 FQNEAQ (reference sequence). CDR3 bases: TGTGCCAGCAGCTTCTCCCGGGGGGGCTACACCGGGGAGCTGTTTTTT. This translates into CASSFSRGGYTGELFF.

The chain couples TRBV20-1 to TRBJ2-7, with D unclear. Trimming took off 3 bases at V and 0 bases at J, with 9 bases between the two ends. This CDR3 has 13 residues. Germline V lookup: CDR1 DFQATT, CDR2 SNEGSKA (reference sequence). The CDR3 sequence: CSASGRSSYEQYV. The CDR3 nucleotides are TGCAGTGCTAGCGGGCGGAGCTCCTACGAGCAGTACGTC.

Only a few counts were recorded for this clonotype. This rearrangement joins TRBV6-6 to TRBJ1-2; TRBD1 agrees at 10 bases. Per germline, CDR1 MNHNY and CDR2 SVGAGI (reference sequence). The CDR3 has 14 residues. V shed 7 bases and J 7 bases; nucleotides not matched to a gene: 9. In DNA, the CDR3 is TGTGCCAGCAAACCGGACAGGGGGAGAATTGGCTACACCTTC. Translation gives CASKPDRGRIGYTF.

This rearrangement joins TRBV4-3 to TRBJ1-3; TRBD1 aligns across 9 bases. This CDR3 has 18 residues. Germline trimming cut 2 bases from V and 0 bases from J; bases unmatched to any gene: 8. The germline V gene has CDR1 LGHNA and CDR2 YSLEER. The CDR3 bases are TGCGCCAGCAGCCAACGGGACAGGGCTATTAACTCTGGAAACACCATATATTTT. Amino acids: CASSQRDRAINSGNTIYF.

This clonotype has more than one count but fewer than ten. The chain carries TRBV5-5 and TRBJ2-2; 8 nucleotides match TRBD1. This CDR3 spans 18 amino acids. V was pared by 3 bases and J by 3 bases, with 13 bases of the junction left unmatched. Germline lookup yields CDR1 SGHKS and CDR2 YYEKEE (reference sequence). Here the CDR3 reads CASSSYPPGTGDTGELFF. As DNA, the CDR3 is TGTGCCAGCAGCTCGTACCCCCCCGGGACAGGAGACACCGGGGAGCTGTTTTTT.

V is TRBV3-1 and J is TRBJ2-5, with D perhaps assigned TRBD1 or TRBD2 (5 bases each). The CDR3 loop spans 15 amino acids. The V end was cut by 4 bases, the J end by 3 bases, with 15 bases between. The V gene's germline CDR1 is LGHDT and CDR2 YNNKEL (reference sequence). The chain's CDR3 is CASSPPSGTEETQYF. The CDR3 nucleotides are TGTGCCAGCAGCCCCCCTTCCGGGACCGAAGAGACCCAGTACTTC.

This clonotype was detected only a few times. The V call is TRBV6-5, the J call TRBJ2-7; D is undetermined. The germline V gene encodes CDR1 MNHEY and CDR2 SVGAGI. V was clipped by 4 bases and J by 7 bases, with 14 bases between them. The CDR3 spans 13 residues. The CDR3 here is CASSSRYRGEQYV. The CDR3 DNA sequence: TGTGCCAGCAGTTCCCGATATCGTGGGGAGCAGTACGTC.

The CDR3 is CASSPTTGGITYEQYV. Written as DNA, the CDR3 is TGTGCCAGCAGCCCTACGACAGGGGGCATAACCTACGAGCAGTACGTC. The chain has TRBV5-5 and TRBJ2-7; 10 positions match TRBD1. J gave up 2 bases and V 4 bases, and 9 bases lay outside the gene matches. CDR1 SGHKS and CDR2 YYEKEE come from the germline V gene (reference sequence). CDR3 length: 16 residues.

This clonotype was found a few times. The V gene is TRBV7-2, the J gene TRBJ1-2; D is possibly TRBD1 (5 bases). Germline CDR1 and CDR2: SGHTA and FQGNSA. Between the trimmed V and J ends, which lost 10 bases and 7 bases, there was a span of 13 bases. CDR3 size: 11 residues. CDR3 nucleotides: TGTGCCACCCGCCGGGGGACTGGCTACACCTTC. It translates to CATRRGTGYTF.